This is a list of T cell receptor beta chains from one sample in a study of shared clonotypes between healthy human individuals. This table comes from immunoSEQ multiplex PCR, and its TCRdb copy is limited to in-frame clones, with some not included. The sample consists of approximately 740,000 clones, 80% to 95% of them appearing once. Specimen: naive CD8+ T cells sorted from blood. Every receptor here comes from a man aged 25-45 years in good health. Each CDR3 is given with its conserved first and last residue. The order of the fields is J gene, CDR3 length, clone size, V gene, D gene, CDR3 protein, CDR3 DNA. The D gene is left open where the match is weak. Some rows have no size entry. The others give once, few or many, or a class for an expanded clone.

TRBJ2-7 | 15 | . | TRBV4-1 | . | CASSQDQGASREQYF | TGCGCCAGCAGCCAAGATCAAGGGGCCTCTCGCGAGCAGTACTTC
TRBJ2-7 | 15 | . | TRBV4-1 | TRBD1 | CASSNYRGPSYEQYF | TGCGCCAGCAGTAATTACAGGGGGCCTTCCTACGAGCAGTACTTC
TRBJ2-7 | 13 | . | TRBV7-9 | . | CASSSTESYEQYF | TGTGCCAGCAGCTCGACAGAGAGTTACGAGCAGTACTTC
TRBJ2-6 | 15 | . | TRBV4-1 | . | CASSQGVGGANVLTF | TGCGCCAGCAGCCAAGGGGTGGGAGGGGCCAACGTCCTGACTTTC
TRBJ2-7 | 13 | . | TRBV7-9 | . | CASSHPDSYEQYF | TGTGCCAGCAGTCATCCTGACAGCTACGAGCAGTACTTC
TRBJ2-7 | 15 | . | TRBV5-5 | TRBD1 | CASSLRGPSSYEQYF | TGTGCCAGCAGTCTCAGGGGGCCGAGCTCCTACGAGCAGTACTTC
TRBJ2-3 | 14 | . | TRBV19 | . | CATSRGPITDTQYF | TGTGCCACCTCCCGGGGGCCCATCACAGATACGCAGTATTTT
TRBJ2-1 | 17 | . | TRBV9 | . | CASSVDVKGLLYNEQFF | TGTGCCAGCAGCGTAGATGTAAAGGGACTTCTATACAATGAGCAGTTCTTC
TRBJ2-1 | 16 | . | TRBV19 | TRBD2 | CASSPRRENFYNEQFF | TGTGCCAGTAGTCCCAGGCGGGAGAACTTCTACAATGAGCAGTTCTTC
TRBJ2-5 | 17 | once | TRBV7-5 | . | CVRSPGQRNRRLWTQYF | TGTGTCAGAAGCCCCGGTCAGAGGAACCGACGGTTGTGGACCCAGTACTTC